The next 30 T cell receptor beta chains were all read from a single sample in a study of cytomegalovirus exposure and HLA in healthy donors. PCR used 60 Vbeta primers and 13 Jbeta primers. Sequenced by immunoSEQ multiplex PCR; TCRdb stores in-frame clones only, minus some. The sample comprises roughly 140,000 clones, around 78% of which are singletons, and 6.2% rests with the top ten. The specimen sequenced was PBMCs. The source of these receptors is a woman in her 40s in good health and CMV-seropositive.

This clone was seen once. The rearrangement links TRBV6-5 to TRBJ2-1, with 8 bases fitting TRBD2. CDR1 and CDR2 from the germline V gene are MNHEY and SVGAGI. This CDR3 is 15 amino acids long. The V and J ends lost 3 bases and 4 bases, in that order; junction bases with no gene match: 5. The CDR3: CASSYSGTDYNEQFF. CDR3 sequence (DNA): TGTGCCAGCAGTTATAGCGGGACGGATTACAATGAGCAGTTCTTC.

The V call is TRBV11-2, the J call TRBJ1-5; D gene unclear. CDR1 is SGHAT and CDR2 is FQNNGV in the germline V gene. Trimming pared 3 bases from V and 5 bases from J, leaving 8 bases between. This CDR3 contains 13 residues. CDR3 protein: CASSFQVYQPQHF. The CDR3 DNA follows: TGTGCCAGCAGCTTTCAGGTCTATCAGCCCCAGCATTTT.

V gene TRBV28 combines with J gene TRBJ1-6; the D is unclear. V gave up 5 bases and J gave up 14 bases, with 25 bases separating them. The CDR3 spans 16 residues. Germline V gives CDR1 MDHEN, CDR2 SYDVKM. CDR3 sequence reads: CASSASDGGGKRALHF. The CDR3 DNA reads TGTGCCAGCAGTGCCTCGGACGGCGGCGGAAAGAGGGCCCTCCACTTT.

J is TRBJ2-7 and V is TRBV30; 9 bases line up with TRBD2. CDR1 is GTSNPN, CDR2 SVGIG, per germline (reference sequence). V dropped 6 bases and J dropped 4; count of bases not matched to a gene: 7. The CDR3 loop spans 13 amino acids. CDR3 region: CACTGREGYEQYF. The DNA for the CDR3 is TGTGCCTGCACCGGGCGGGAGGGTTACGAGCAGTACTTC. Full variable domain (missing parts from reference TRBV30 and TRBJ2-7): SQTIHQWPATLVQPVGSPLSLECTVEGTSNPNLYWYRQAAGRGLQLLFYSVGIGQISSEVPQNLSASRPQDRQFILSSKKLLLSDSGFYLCACTGREGYEQYFGPGTRLTVT.

The V call is TRBV5-1, the J call TRBJ2-7, with 11 positions matching TRBD2. Germline values: CDR1 SGHRS, CDR2 YFSETQ. J gave up 2 bases and V 2 bases, and 3 bases lay outside the gene matches. This CDR3 is built from 15 residues. CDR3 nucleotide sequence: TGCGCCAGCAGCTTAGATAGCGGGAGGGCCTACGAGCAGTACTTC. Residues: CASSLDSGRAYEQYF. The complete variable domain, with remaining parts taken from reference TRBV5-1 and TRBJ2-7, reads KAGVTQTPRYLIKTRGQQVTLSCSPISGHRSVSWYQQTPGQGLQFLFEYFSETQRNKGNFPGRFSGRQFSNSRSEMNVSTLELGDSALYLCASSLDSGRAYEQYFGPGTRLTVT.

The chain carries TRBV11-2 and TRBJ2-3; 10 bases agree with TRBD2. Germline V CDR1 and CDR2: SGHAT, FQNNGV. The CDR3 totals 18 residues. V gave up 2 bases and J gave up 6 bases; unmatched junction bases: 14. For the CDR3, the DNA is TGTGCCAGCAGCTTATTCCGGACTAGCGGTGTGAGAGGCGATACGCAGTATTTT. Protein sequence: CASSLFRTSGVRGDTQYF.

This clone showed up just a few times. V and J are TRBV11-2 and TRBJ2-2; TRBD1 matches 7 bases. The CDR3 contains 15 residues. CDR1 and CDR2 from the germline V gene are SGHAT and FQNNGV. Germline trimming cut 6 bases from V and 5 bases from J; bases unmatched to any gene: 9. The CDR3 DNA follows: TGTGCCAGCAGTCCCCAGGGGGTGGTTACCGGGGAGCTGTTTTTT. This encodes CASSPQGVVTGELFF.

The chain uses TRBV5-1 and TRBJ2-3; a weak D match, TRBD2 (6 bases). V lost 8 bases, J lost 2 bases, and 21 bases lay in between. This CDR3 is built from 16 residues. Germline V gives CDR1 SGHRS, CDR2 YFSETQ. The CDR3 reads CASSRSGAGSTDTQYF. Here the CDR3 DNA reads TGCGCCAGTTCCAGGTCGGGTGCGGGATCCACAGATACGCAGTATTTT.

The chain carries TRBV7-6 and TRBJ2-7; the match to TRBD2 covers 12 bases. This CDR3 comprises 15 residues. Losses at the gene ends were 2 bases for V and 5 bases for J; bases not matched to a gene: 4. In germline, CDR1 is SGHVS, CDR2 FNYEAQ. CDR3 coding DNA: TGTGCCAGCAGCTTACAGGCTAGCGGGAGGGACGAGCAGTACTTC. It codes for CASSLQASGRDEQYF.

In its sample, this clone was seen a few times. The chain has TRBV28 and TRBJ1-1; D gene unclear. Trimming cost V 8 bases and J 0 bases, with 13 bases left between them. From germline, CDR1 is MDHEN and CDR2 SYDVKM. The CDR3 has 14 amino acids. The CDR3 bases are TGTGCCAGCCTGGCCCCAGGCTTGAACACTGAAGCTTTCTTT. Its translation: CASLAPGLNTEAFF.

This chain connects TRBV11-2 to TRBJ2-5, with D possibly being TRBD1 (6 bases). Germline V lookup: CDR1 SGHAT, CDR2 FQNNGV. This CDR3 is 15 amino acids long. Trimming removed 5 bases from V and 4 bases from J, with 17 bases in between. Here the CDR3 DNA reads TGTGCCAGCAGCGAAACCGGGATAGGGGGAGAGACCCAGTACTTC. It translates to CASSETGIGGETQYF.

Concerning this clone: The sample holds other DNA sequences that translate to the same CDR3. The chain uses TRBV10-2 and TRBJ1-5; D is uncertain. Trimming shortened V by 8 bases and J by 0 bases, and 8 bases separated the two germline ends. Per the germline V gene, CDR1 is WSHSY and CDR2 is SAAADI. This CDR3 is 13 amino acids long. CDR3 bases: TGCGCCAGCCGAGGAGGTAGCAATCAGCCCCAGCATTTT. Translating gives CASRGGSNQPQHF.

Concerning this clone itself: Given the absence of the conserved phenylalanine or tryptophan at the CDR3 end, a read error is likely. The CDR3 protein is CASSQRLSENTGELFL. The CDR3 nucleotides read TGCGCCAGCAGCCAACGGTTAAGTGAGAACACCGGGGAGCTGTTTCTT. This chain uses TRBV4-1 with TRBJ2-2; D is unresolved. Deletions cut 2 bases from V and 1 base from J, with 11 bases between. The CDR3 totals 16 residues. Germline loops: CDR1 MGHRA, CDR2 YSYEKL.

This chain connects TRBV18 to TRBJ1-4; D is unresolved. Germline V gene data show CDR1 as KGHSH and CDR2 as LQKENI. CDR3 length: 13 residues. V was trimmed by 5 bases and J by 4 bases, leaving 8 bases between them. CDR3 DNA sequence: TGTGCCAGCTCAATCGGGAGTAATGAAAAACTGTTTTTT. Encoded protein: CASSIGSNEKLFF.

This clone appeared a single time. The sample carries other DNA sequences with the same CDR3. The chain uses TRBV2 and TRBJ2-1; TRBD1 agrees at 9 bases. The CDR3 sequence is 14 residues long. V lost 6 bases, J lost 3 bases, and 3 bases stayed unmatched. Germline CDR1 is SNHLY and CDR2 is FYNNEI. The CDR3 DNA reads as TGTGCCAGCAGGCCGGGACAGGGCTACAATGAGCAGTTCTTC. It yields the protein CASRPGQGYNEQFF.

This chain connects TRBV7-2 to TRBJ2-5; 9 bases map to TRBD2. There are 15 residues in the CDR3. The J segment lost 5 bases and the V segment lost 2 bases, leaving 6 bases of the junction unmatched. CDR1 and CDR2 from the germline V gene are SGHTA and FQGNSA. The CDR3 DNA sequence: TGTGCCAGCAGCTTAAGGGCGGGAGGGTCGGAGACCCAGTACTTC. It translates to CASSLRAGGSETQYF.

Concerning this clone: Other DNA sequences in this specimen translate into the identical CDR3. The chain recombines TRBV6-5 with TRBJ1-6; TRBD1 matches 9 bases. This CDR3 comprises 15 residues. The trim removed 3 bases at V and 8 bases at J, leaving 5 bases unmatched. Germline CDR1 MNHEY, CDR2 SVGAGI. CDR3 region: CASSYSRTGDSPLHF. The CDR3 nucleotides are TGTGCCAGCAGTTATTCTCGGACAGGGGATTCACCCCTCCACTTT.

The J gene is TRBJ2-4, the V gene TRBV11-2, with 9 positions matching TRBD1. V gave up 5 bases and J gave up 5 bases; unmatched junction bases: 1. This CDR3 comprises 13 residues. CDR1 is SGHAT and CDR2 is FQNNGV in the germline V gene. This CDR3 reads CASSRQGENIQYF. The DNA for the CDR3 is TGTGCCAGCAGCCGACAGGGGGAAAACATTCAGTACTTC. Full variable domain (rest looked up from reference TRBV11-2 and TRBJ2-4): EAGVAQSPRYKIIEKRQSVAFWCNPISGHATLYWYQQILGQGPKLLIQFQNNGVVDDSQLPKDRFSAERLKGVDSTLKIQPAKLEDSAVYLCASSRQGENIQYFGAGTRLSVL.

The chain is built from TRBV7-2 and TRBJ1-4, with 7 bases fitting TRBD1. CDR3 length equals 14 residues. V dropped 1 base and J dropped 4; count of bases not matched to a gene: 0. Germline CDR1 reads SGHTA; CDR2 reads FQGNSA. The CDR3 DNA sequence: TGTGCCAGCAGCTTAGACAGGGGTAATGAAAAACTGTTTTTT. Translating it yields CASSLDRGNEKLFF.

The CDR3 DNA reads as TGTGCCAGTAGTACACCGGGACAGGGCTATGGCTACACCTTC. Amino acid sequence: CASSTPGQGYGYTF. The chain joins TRBV19 to TRBJ1-2, with TRBD1 identical over 9 bases. CDR3 length: 14 residues. From germline, CDR1 is LNHDA and CDR2 SQIVND (reference sequence). After removal of 4 bases from V and 4 bases from J, the junction contained 4 bases not matched to a gene.

The chain has TRBV18 and TRBJ2-2, with D uncertain. The ends were cut back, 5 bases at V and 0 bases at J, with 4 bases in the middle. Germline lookup yields CDR1 KGHSH and CDR2 LQKENI. The CDR3 runs 13 residues. CDR3 nucleotide sequence: TGTGCCAGCTCATCATCGAACACCGGGGAGCTGTTTTTT. It translates to CASSSSNTGELFF.

The rearrangement links TRBV20-1 to TRBJ1-1; 9 bases are shared with TRBD1. The germline gives CDR1 DFQATT, CDR2 SNEGSKA (reference sequence). With 4 bases clipped from V and 10 bases from J, the junction kept 4 bases outside the gene matches. This CDR3 has 11 residues. CDR3 protein: CSAIWTGAAFF. The CDR3 nucleotides are TGCAGTGCTATATGGACAGGGGCAGCTTTCTTT.

The genes are TRBV2 and TRBJ2-7; 11 positions agree with TRBD2. Germline V CDR1 and CDR2: SNHLY, FYNNEI. The CDR3 covers 14 residues. With 4 bases clipped from V and 6 bases from J, the junction kept 5 bases outside the gene matches. CDR3 DNA: TGTGCCAGCAGTGGGGCTAGCGGGAGGAGCGAGCAGTACTTC. It encodes CASSGASGRSEQYF.

CDR3 nucleotides: TGTGCCAGCAGTCCCCGGGACAGCAACTATGGCTACACCTTC. Amino acids: CASSPRDSNYGYTF. This chain joins TRBV6-5 and TRBJ1-2; TRBD1 agrees at 7 bases. The CDR3 is 14 amino acids. Unmatched junction bases numbered 5, after V lost 5 bases and J lost 2 bases. CDR1 is MNHEY and CDR2 is SVGAGI in the germline V gene.

This clone was seen only a few times. The missing conserved phenylalanine or tryptophan at the end of this CDR3 makes a read error likely. The DNA is omitted, as the CDR3 cannot be located on it reliably, and the CDR3 follows TCRdb's listing. V gene TRBV12-2 combines with J gene TRBJ2-7; TRBD2 is the table's D call and was not checked against the DNA. TRBV12-2 is tagged as a pseudogene. The CDR3 spans 9 residues, counting both ends. Here the CDR3 reads CASRLASGI.

This clone was picked up one time. V and J are TRBV27 and TRBJ2-1; D possibly corresponds to TRBD1 (5 bases). The CDR3 covers 13 residues. V lost 4 bases to trimming and J lost 10 bases, with 14 bases between them. The germline gives CDR1 MNHEY, CDR2 SMNVEV (reference sequence). The CDR3 sequence: CASSWGSEKEQFF. The CDR3 region has the DNA TGTGCCAGCAGTTGGGGCTCAGAGAAAGAGCAGTTCTTC.

V and J are TRBV5-1 and TRBJ2-3, with D tentatively TRBD2 (6 bases). V gave up 4 bases and J gave up 7 bases, with 13 bases separating them. The CDR3 has 13 residues. The germline V gene encodes CDR1 SGHRS and CDR2 YFSETQ. The CDR3 region has the DNA TGCGCCAGCAGCGTGACTAGTACAAATACGCAGTATTTT. This encodes CASSVTSTNTQYF.

This clone was found many times. The J gene is TRBJ2-1, the V gene TRBV5-4, with 7 bases that match TRBD2. After removal of 4 bases from V and 7 bases from J, the junction contained 14 bases not matched to a gene. Looked up from germline, CDR1 is SGHNT and CDR2 is YYREEE (reference sequence). This CDR3 spans 16 amino acids. The CDR3 nucleotides are TGTGCCAGCAGCCGGATAGGACTAGTTCAATTGAATGAGCAGTTCTTC. Its translation: CASSRIGLVQLNEQFF.

This clone was counted between two and nine times. The chain joins TRBV5-1 to TRBJ1-1, with D unresolved. This CDR3 comprises 13 residues. Germline V gene sequence: CDR1 SGHRS, CDR2 YFSETQ. Trimming shortened V by 4 bases and J by 0 bases, and 7 bases separated the two germline ends. The chain's CDR3 is CASSPGVNTEAFF. CDR3 DNA: TGCGCCAGCAGCCCCGGGGTGAACACTGAAGCTTTCTTT.

This rearrangement joins TRBV15 to TRBJ1-1; D is undetermined. V lost 8 bases to trimming and J lost 2 bases, with 15 bases between them. The CDR3 spans 14 residues. Germline CDR1 and CDR2: LNHNV and YYDKDF (reference sequence). CDR3 protein: CATDRGGRNTEAFF. Here the CDR3 DNA reads TGTGCCACCGACCGTGGTGGGCGTAACACTGAAGCTTTCTTT.